This is a list of T cell receptor beta chains from one sample in a study of CD8 T cells in ankylosing spondylitis. TCRdb re-called the 5' RACE reads through MiXCR, storing one row per CDR3 protein. The sample shows almost 250,000 distinct CDR3 sequences, 32% of them seen only once. The sequenced sample consisted of blood, either unsorted or a sorted T cell fraction (not recorded which). These TCRs come from a male donor with ankylosing spondylitis or in good health (not recorded which). The CDR3 runs from the conserved cysteine through the conserved F or W. Fields, in order: J gene, clone size, V gene, D gene, CDR3 protein, CDR3 DNA. D genes are given only for firm matches. The listing skips clone size in some rows; elsewhere it reads once, few, many or a size class.

J: TRBJ1-5
size: -
V: TRBV20-1
D: TRBD1
CDR3: CSALTGSSNQPQHF
DNA: TGCAGTGCCCTGACAGGGAGTAGCAATCAGCCCCAGCATTTT

J: TRBJ2-7
size: once
V: TRBV7-8
D: TRBD1
CDR3: CASSPRTGANYEQYF
DNA: TGTGCCAGCAGCCCAAGGACAGGGGCGAACTACGAGCAGTACTTC

J: TRBJ2-3
size: -
V: TRBV6-1
D: -
CDR3: CATLSPRPQGEQYF
DNA: TGTGCCACCCTTTCCCCGAGACCTCAAGGGGAGCAGTATTTT

J: TRBJ2-1
size: -
V: TRBV20-1
D: -
CDR3: CSAAGTTEQFF
DNA: TGCAGTGCGGCCGGGACGACCGAGCAGTTCTTC

J: TRBJ2-1
size: few
V: TRBV9
D: -
CDR3: CASSVVTANEQFF
DNA: TGTGCCAGCAGCGTAGTTACAGCTAATGAGCAGTTCTTC

J: TRBJ2-3
size: few
V: TRBV12-3/TRBV12-4
D: -
CDR3: CASSLVQNVDTQYF
DNA: TGTGCCAGCAGTTTAGTCCAGAATGTAGATACGCAGTATTTT

J: TRBJ1-6
size: -
V: TRBV7-9
D: -
CDR3: CASSSDGLGSPLHF
DNA: TGTGCCAGCAGCTCGGACGGGTTAGGTTCACCCCTCCACTTT

J: TRBJ2-1
size: -
V: TRBV12-3/TRBV12-4
D: -
CDR3: CASSFLDVSTYNEQFF
DNA: TGTGCCAGCAGTTTTCTGGATGTCAGTACCTACAATGAGCAGTTCTTC

J: TRBJ2-3
size: few
V: TRBV5-1
D: -
CDR3: CASSVTDTQYF
DNA: TGCGCCAGCAGCGTCACAGATACGCAGTATTTT

J: TRBJ2-1
size: few
V: TRBV29-1
D: TRBD1
CDR3: CSVDIQGFDNEQFF
DNA: TGCAGCGTTGATATACAGGGGTTCGACAATGAGCAGTTCTTC

J: TRBJ1-2
size: -
V: TRBV15
D: -
CDR3: CATSRDRASYGYTF
DNA: TGTGCCACCAGCAGAGATAGGGCAAGCTATGGCTACACCTTC

J: TRBJ2-7
size: -
V: TRBV4-1
D: -
CDR3: CASSQREVSEQYF
DNA: TGCGCCAGCAGCCAGAGAGAGGTCAGCGAGCAGTACTTC

J: TRBJ1-1
size: -
V: TRBV5-4
D: -
CDR3: CASSATGNMNTEAFF
DNA: TGTGCCAGCAGCGCGACAGGTAATATGAACACTGAAGCTTTCTTT

J: TRBJ2-7
size: -
V: TRBV20-1
D: -
CDR3: CSVGGRASYEQYF
DNA: TGCAGTGTCGGGGGTAGGGCATCCTACGAGCAGTACTTC

J: TRBJ1-6
size: few
V: TRBV12-3/TRBV12-4
D: -
CDR3: CASMSGTNSPLHF
DNA: TGTGCCAGCATGTCGGGTACAAATTCACCCCTCCACTTT

J: TRBJ2-1
size: -
V: TRBV6-5
D: -
CDR3: CASSYSGGSYNEQFF
DNA: TGTGCCAGCAGTTACTCGGGCGGGTCCTACAATGAGCAGTTCTTC

J: TRBJ2-5
size: -
V: TRBV20-1
D: TRBD1
CDR3: CSARGQLGQETQYF
DNA: TGCAGTGCTAGGGGACAGCTTGGCCAAGAGACCCAGTACTTC

J: TRBJ1-2
size: few
V: TRBV27
D: -
CDR3: CASSPTENYGYTF
DNA: TGTGCCAGCAGCCCCACAGAGAACTATGGCTACACCTTC

J: TRBJ1-3
size: -
V: TRBV6-5
D: -
CDR3: CASSYSGKSGNTIYF
DNA: TGTGCCAGCAGTTACTCGGGGAAATCTGGAAACACCATATATTTT

J: TRBJ2-5
size: -
V: TRBV5-5
D: -
CDR3: CASSLAGRTRGGETQYF
DNA: TGTGCCAGCAGCTTGGCCGGTCGGACTCGAGGTGGGGAGACCCAGTACTTC

J: TRBJ2-2
size: many
V: TRBV29-1
D: -
CDR3: CSVEDVTPGELFF
DNA: TGCAGCGTTGAAGATGTGACACCCGGGGAGCTGTTTTTT

J: TRBJ2-3
size: few
V: TRBV5-1
D: TRBD2
CDR3: CASSGWTSTPADTQYF
DNA: TGCGCCAGCAGCGGGTGGACTAGTACCCCCGCAGATACGCAGTATTTT

J: TRBJ1-2
size: few
V: TRBV20-1
D: -
CDR3: CSAGGQGNYGYTF
DNA: TGCAGTGCCGGCGGGCAGGGGAACTATGGCTACACCTTC

J: TRBJ2-3
size: few
V: TRBV6-2/TRBV6-3
D: TRBD2
CDR3: CASSPVPPGGGTSGDTDTQYF
DNA: TGTGCCAGCAGTCCGGTCCCCCCCGGGGGCGGGACTAGCGGAGACACAGATACGCAGTATTTT

J: TRBJ2-7
size: -
V: TRBV6-1
D: -
CDR3: CASSHGLDYEQYF
DNA: TGTGCCAGCAGCCACGGACTTGACTACGAGCAGTACTTC

J: TRBJ1-1
size: few
V: TRBV6-5
D: -
CDR3: CASSENTEAFF
DNA: TGTGCCAGCAGCGAGAACACTGAAGCTTTCTTT

J: TRBJ1-1
size: -
V: TRBV30
D: -
CDR3: CAWDSNTEAFF
DNA: TGTGCCTGGGACAGCAACACTGAAGCTTTCTTT